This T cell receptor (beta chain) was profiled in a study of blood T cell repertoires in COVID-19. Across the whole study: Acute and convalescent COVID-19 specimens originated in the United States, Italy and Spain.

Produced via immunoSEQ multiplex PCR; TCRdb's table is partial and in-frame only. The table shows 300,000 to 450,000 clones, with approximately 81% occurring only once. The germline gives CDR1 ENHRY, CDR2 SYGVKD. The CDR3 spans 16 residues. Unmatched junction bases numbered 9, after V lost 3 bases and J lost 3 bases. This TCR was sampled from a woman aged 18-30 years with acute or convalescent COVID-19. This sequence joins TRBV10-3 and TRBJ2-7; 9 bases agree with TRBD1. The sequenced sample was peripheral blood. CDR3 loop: CAISEGVGGQGYEQYF. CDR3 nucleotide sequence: TGTGCCATCAGTGAAGGTGTGGGGGGACAGGGCTACGAGCAGTACTTC.